This TCR beta chain comes out of a study of OX40 agonist ivuxolimab in advanced cancers. Study overall: The patients' treatment was ivuxolimab, an agonistic anti-OX40 (CD134) antibody. The mean age was 60 years, ranging from about 20 to 85, with roughly four fifths of participants male.

The method was immunoSEQ multiplex PCR; TCRdb's version includes in-frame clones alone and lacks a portion of them. The sample yields 57,000 or so clones, about 85% seen once. The sequence came from an adult with an advanced solid tumor such as melanoma, head and neck, liver or kidney cancer. This sample comprised CD4+ or CD8+ T cells sorted from blood, obtained in a trial of the OX40 agonist ivuxolimab.

This CDR3 is CASSLSLGRTNYGYTF. The CDR3, as DNA: TGTGCCAGCAGCTTAAGTCTGGGGCGGACTAACTATGGCTACACCTTC. The chain links TRBV7-9 to TRBJ1-2; TRBD1 might be the D (5 bases). V dropped 2 bases and J dropped 0 bases, with 13 bases sitting between them. Germline CDR1 reads SEHNR; CDR2 reads FQNEAQ (reference sequence). The CDR3 contains 16 residues.